A single sample is the source of the 21 T cell receptor beta chains below, sequenced in a study of blood T cells in healthy people across ages. A second about 6 to 11 cycle PCR used barcoded and J-beta primers. TCRdb analysed the 5' RACE reads with MiXCR anew, one entry per CDR3 protein. This table has 1.5 million to 2 million distinct CDR3 sequences, 25% to 30% appearing once. Sequenced material: blood. The receptors stem from a woman between 25 and 40 years old in good health.

This clonotype was observed many times. The V call is TRBV4-1, the J call TRBJ2-5, with D possibly called TRBD1 or TRBD2 (5 bases each). In germline, CDR1 is MGHRA, CDR2 YSYEKL. This CDR3 has 17 residues. V was clipped by 1 base and J by 5 bases, with 20 bases between them. The CDR3 coding sequence is TGCGCCAGCAGCCAAGTTGGCGGGCTAGGGGTATGGGAGACCCAGTACTTC. Translation: CASSQVGGLGVWETQYF.

This chain connects TRBV5-1 to TRBJ2-3, with no clear D. The CDR3 sequence is 18 residues long. Trimming took 4 bases from V and 5 from J, leaving 26 bases between them. CDR1 and CDR2 from the germline V gene are SGHRS and YFSETQ. In DNA form, the CDR3 reads TGCGCCAGCAGCCCCCAACCGACCTGGACCTCTCAAGTAGATACGCAGTATTTT. Translation: CASSPQPTWTSQVDTQYF.

This clonotype came up a few times. The junction departs from germline at one end; a sequencing error may be responsible. The rearrangement uses TRBV7-3 and TRBJ1-1, with D possibly being TRBD1 (6 bases). There are 14 residues in the CDR3. Germline CDR1 SGHTA, CDR2 FQGTGA. CDR3 in DNA: TGTGCCAGCAGCTTGCAGGGGCAGGGGACTGAAGTTTTCTTT. This codes for CASSLQGQGTEVFF.

This clonotype was seen only a few times. V is TRBV20-1 and J is TRBJ2-2, with 7 bases identical to TRBD2. The V segment lost 1 base and the J segment 1 base; nucleotides outside the gene matches: 0. The CDR3 runs 14 residues. CDR1 and CDR2 from the germline V gene are DFQATT and SNEGSKA (reference sequence). This CDR3 is CSARAGGNTGELFF. CDR3 sequence (DNA): TGCAGTGCTAGAGCGGGGGGGAACACCGGGGAGCTGTTTTTT.

In this sample, this clonotype turned up many times. This sequence joins TRBV29-1 and TRBJ1-2, with D perhaps matching TRBD1 (5 bases). V was shortened by 4 bases and J by 7 bases, with 13 bases between the two germline ends. The germline CDR1 and CDR2 sequences are SQVTM and ANQGSEA. The CDR3 covers 12 residues. As DNA, the CDR3 is TGCAGCGTTGCGAGGCAGGGACGTGGCTACACCTTC. This gives the protein CSVARQGRGYTF. Combining the CDR3 with reference TRBV29-1 and TRBJ1-2 gives the whole variable domain SAVISQKPSRDICQRGTSLTIQCQVDSQVTMMFWYRQQPGQSLTLIATANQGSEATYESGFVIDKFPISRPNLTFSTLTVSNMSPEDSSIYLCSVARQGRGYTFGSGTRLTVV.

Concerning this clonotype itself: At one of its ends the junction is not consistent with the germline gene, which may arise from a read error. J is TRBJ1-2 and V is TRBV18, with 7 bases identical to TRBD1. The CDR3 sequence is 14 residues long. CDR1 and CDR2 (germline): KGHSH, LQKENI. The CDR3 DNA is TGTGCCAGCTCACCCCCGGACAGGTCATGGGGCTGCACCTTC. This codes for CASSPPDRSWGCTF. Full variable domain (missing parts from reference TRBV18 and TRBJ1-2): NAGVMQNPRHLVRRRGQEARLRCSPMKGHSHVYWYRQLPEEGLKFMVYLQKENIIDESGMPKERFSAEFPKEGPSILRIQQVVRGDSAAYFCASSPPDRSWGCTFGSGTRLTVV.

CDR3 sequence (DNA): TGCAGTGCTAGAGATCTAATCTCCGTCGAGGGGGCCTACTATGGCTACACCTTC. Protein sequence: CSARDLISVEGAYYGYTF. The V call is TRBV20-1, the J call TRBJ1-2; 7 positions agree with TRBD1. Per the germline V gene, CDR1 is DFQATT and CDR2 is SNEGSKA (reference sequence). The CDR3 spans 18 residues. With 0 bases clipped from V and 3 bases from J, the junction kept 16 bases outside the gene matches.

Notes on this clonotype: The junction departs from the called germline gene at one end, perhaps through a read error. This chain uses TRBV6-2 or TRBV6-3 with TRBJ2-6; D might be TRBD1 (5 bases). The length of the CDR3 is 15 residues. The V gene's germline CDR1 is MNHEY and CDR2 SVGEGT. The DNA of the CDR3 is TGTGCCGGCAGCCCAGACAGCTCTGGGGCCAACGTCCTGACTTTC. Amino acid sequence: CAGSPDSSGANVLTF.

The DNA for the CDR3 is TGCAGTGCTAGGCGGATGCTAGGTGAAAAACTGTTTTTT. This codes for CSARRMLGEKLFF. J is TRBJ1-4 and V is TRBV20-1; D gene unclear. Trimming shortened V by 3 bases and J by 7 bases, and 12 bases separated the two germline ends. Germline V gene data show CDR1 as DFQATT and CDR2 as SNEGSKA (reference sequence). This CDR3 is 13 amino acids long.

A few counts support this clonotype. The chain couples TRBV4-1 to TRBJ1-2; D is unclear. The CDR3 covers 13 residues. Germline lookup yields CDR1 MGHRA and CDR2 YSYEKL. V was cut by 5 bases and J by 6 bases, with 13 bases left in between. The CDR3 sequence is CASSAPGGHGYTF. CDR3 bases: TGCGCCAGCAGCGCCCCTGGTGGCCATGGCTACACCTTC.

A word on this clonotype: One end of the junction fails to match germline, which may point to a read error. The V gene is TRBV28, the J gene TRBJ2-6; D may be TRBD1 (6 bases). CDR1 and CDR2 from the germline V gene are MDHEN and SYDVKM. CDR3 length: 15 amino acids. CDR3 in amino acids: CAGRGAVSGANVLTF. CDR3 nucleotides: TGTGCCGGCAGGGGAGCGGTCTCTGGGGCCAACGTCCTGACTTTC. Using reference TRBV28 and TRBJ2-6 for the parts outside the CDR3, the full variable domain is DVKVTQSSRYLVKRTGEKVFLECVQDMDHENMFWYRQDPGLGLRLIYFSYDVKMKEKGDIPEGYSVSREKKERFSLILESASTNQTSMYLCAGRGAVSGANVLTFGAGSRLTVL.

This clonotype was seen a few times. The V and J genes are TRBV20-1 and TRBJ1-5; TRBD1 aligns across 9 bases. After removal of 2 bases from V and 5 bases from J, the junction contained 7 bases not matched to a gene. Germline CDR1 and CDR2: DFQATT and SNEGSKA (reference sequence). The CDR3 spans 15 residues. The CDR3 sequence: CSARHEGTGHQPQHF. DNA for the CDR3: TGCAGTGCTAGACATGAGGGGACAGGGCATCAGCCCCAGCATTTT.

The J gene is TRBJ1-2, the V gene TRBV29-1; TRBD1 might be the D (5 bases). CDR1 and CDR2 from the germline V gene are SQVTM and ANQGSEA. CDR3 length equals 13 residues. V gave up 4 bases and J gave up 6 bases, with 15 bases separating them. The CDR3 DNA reads as TGCAGCGTTGGGGGCCCGGACCGGAATGGCTACACCTTC. Translated, it gives CSVGGPDRNGYTF.

In this sample, this clonotype turned up a few times. J is TRBJ2-3 and V is TRBV7-2, with TRBD2 as a possible D gene (6 bases). Trimming left V 5 bases short and J 5 bases short, with 17 bases between. The V gene's germline CDR1 is SGHTA and CDR2 FQGNSA. The CDR3 spans 15 residues. CDR3 region: CASSPGLSEGDTQYF. CDR3 sequence (DNA): TGTGCCAGCAGCCCGGGACTCTCCGAGGGAGATACGCAGTATTTT.

The CDR3 loop reads CASSLLENQPQHF. The CDR3 DNA follows: TGTGCCAGCTCACTATTAGAAAATCAGCCCCAGCATTTT. The chain has TRBV18 and TRBJ1-5; D gene unclear. This CDR3 has 13 amino acids. Germline V gene data show CDR1 as KGHSH and CDR2 as LQKENI. The V gene lost 4 bases and the J gene lost 4 bases, with 8 bases spanning the gap.

The gene calls are TRBV20-1 and TRBJ2-7; D may match TRBD1 or TRBD2 (5 bases each). The V gene's germline CDR1 is DFQATT and CDR2 SNEGSKA (reference sequence). CDR3 length equals 16 residues. V shed 3 bases and J shed 0 bases, with 18 bases lying between them. DNA for the CDR3: TGCAGTGCTAGGGGAACAGGAGGCCTACCCTCCTACGAGCAGTACTTC. This translates into CSARGTGGLPSYEQYF.

This clonotype was counted many times. V usage is TRBV20-1 and J usage is TRBJ2-1; maybe TRBD2 (6 bases). The V and J ends lost 0 bases and 5 bases respectively, with 11 bases between them. CDR3 size: 14 residues. CDR1 is DFQATT, CDR2 SNEGSKA, per germline (reference sequence). The CDR3 region has the DNA TGCAGTGCTAGAGATTTAGCGGCGAACAATGAGCAGTTCTTC. Translating it yields CSARDLAANNEQFF.

This clonotype appeared once. This likely comes from a read error, as the CDR3 has no conserved phenylalanine or tryptophan at its end. The V and J genes are TRBV9 and TRBJ2-4, with TRBD1 matching 10 bases. This CDR3 comprises 15 residues. V trimming: 0 bases; J trimming: 10 bases; junction bases outside the gene matches: 7. CDR1 is SGDLS, CDR2 YYNGEE, per germline. The CDR3 sequence: CASSVGGGQGQIQYI. DNA of the CDR3: TGTGCCAGCAGCGTAGGGGGGGGACAGGGGCAAATTCAGTACATC.

Concerning this clonotype: This clone may be a read error of a much larger clone one base away. The V gene is TRBV2, the J gene TRBJ1-5, with D perhaps TRBD1 (6 bases). Germline values: CDR1 SNHLY, CDR2 FYNNEI. The CDR3 length is 15 residues. For the CDR3, the DNA is TGTGCCAACAGTGAATTGGGGCAGGGGAACCAGCCCCAGCATTTT. It codes for CANSELGQGNQPQHF.

The chain employs TRBV12-3 or TRBV12-4 and TRBJ1-2, with D possibly TRBD1 on 5 matching bases. Trimming shortened V by 2 bases and J by 4 bases, and 17 bases separated the two germline ends. The CDR3 contains 16 residues. The CDR3 spells CASSLRSRVGSYGYTF. DNA of the CDR3: TGTGCCAGCAGTTTAAGATCCAGGGTAGGGTCCTATGGCTACACCTTC.

The rearrangement uses TRBV20-1 and TRBJ2-1; tentatively, D is TRBD2 (5 bases). Germline lookup yields CDR1 DFQATT and CDR2 SNEGSKA (reference sequence). The V end was cut by 0 bases, the J end by 9 bases, with 24 bases between. CDR3 length: 17 residues. CDR3 DNA sequence: TGCAGTGCTAGAGATTGGGTGGGAGTCGGGGAGATTGGTGAGCAGTTCTTC. It yields the protein CSARDWVGVGEIGEQFF.